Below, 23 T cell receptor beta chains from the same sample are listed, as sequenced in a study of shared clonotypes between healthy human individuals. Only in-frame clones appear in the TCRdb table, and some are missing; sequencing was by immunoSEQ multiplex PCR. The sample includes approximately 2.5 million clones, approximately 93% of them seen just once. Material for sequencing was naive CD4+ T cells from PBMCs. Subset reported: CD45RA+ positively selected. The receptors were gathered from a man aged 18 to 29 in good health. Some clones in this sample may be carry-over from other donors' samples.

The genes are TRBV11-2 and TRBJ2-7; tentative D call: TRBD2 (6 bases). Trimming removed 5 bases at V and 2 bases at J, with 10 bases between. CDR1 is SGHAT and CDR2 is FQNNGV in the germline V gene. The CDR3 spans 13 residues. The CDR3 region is CASSPSAPYEQYF. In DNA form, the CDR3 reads TGTGCCAGCAGCCCTAGCGCCCCCTACGAGCAGTACTTC.

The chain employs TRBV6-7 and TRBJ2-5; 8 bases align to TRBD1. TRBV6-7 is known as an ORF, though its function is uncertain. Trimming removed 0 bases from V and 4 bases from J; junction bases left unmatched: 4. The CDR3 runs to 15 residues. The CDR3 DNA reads TGTGCCAGCAGTTACTCGAGGACAGGGCTAGAGACCCAGTACTTC. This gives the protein CASSYSRTGLETQYF.

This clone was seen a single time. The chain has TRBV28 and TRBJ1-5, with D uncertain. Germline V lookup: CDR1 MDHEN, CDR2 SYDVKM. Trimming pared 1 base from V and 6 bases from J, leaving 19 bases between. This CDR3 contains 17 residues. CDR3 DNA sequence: TGTGCCAGCAGTTTATCCCCCGGACGCCACAACGGTCAGCCCCAGCATTTT. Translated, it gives CASSLSPGRHNGQPQHF.

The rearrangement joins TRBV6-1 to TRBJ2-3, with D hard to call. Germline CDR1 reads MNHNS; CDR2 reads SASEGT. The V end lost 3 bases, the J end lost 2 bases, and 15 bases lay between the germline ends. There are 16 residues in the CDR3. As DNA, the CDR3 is TGTGCCAGCAGTGATCGTAGCAGATTCGACACAGATACGCAGTATTTT. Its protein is CASSDRSRFDTDTQYF.

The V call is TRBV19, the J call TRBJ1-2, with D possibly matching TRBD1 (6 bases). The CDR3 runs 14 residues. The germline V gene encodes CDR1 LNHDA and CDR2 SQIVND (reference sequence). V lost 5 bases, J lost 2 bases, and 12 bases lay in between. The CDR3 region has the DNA TGTGCCAGTAGTGAGACGACAGGAAACTATGGCTACACCTTC. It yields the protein CASSETTGNYGYTF.

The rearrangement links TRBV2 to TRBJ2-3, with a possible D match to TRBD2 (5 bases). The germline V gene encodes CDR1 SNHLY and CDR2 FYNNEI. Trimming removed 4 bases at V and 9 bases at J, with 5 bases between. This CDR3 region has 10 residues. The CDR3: CASSAGTQYF. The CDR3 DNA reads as TGTGCCAGCAGTGCGGGAACGCAGTATTTT.

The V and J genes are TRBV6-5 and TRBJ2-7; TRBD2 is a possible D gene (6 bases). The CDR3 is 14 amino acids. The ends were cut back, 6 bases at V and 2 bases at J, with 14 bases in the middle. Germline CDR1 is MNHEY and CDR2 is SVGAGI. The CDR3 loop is CASSYKGLTYEQYF. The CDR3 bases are TGTGCCAGCAGCTACAAGGGACTGACCTACGAGCAGTACTTC.

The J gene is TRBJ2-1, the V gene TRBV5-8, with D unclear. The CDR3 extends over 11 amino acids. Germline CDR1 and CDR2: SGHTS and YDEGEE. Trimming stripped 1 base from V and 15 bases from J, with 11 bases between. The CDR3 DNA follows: TGTGCCAGCAGCTTGACGGTAACTTGGTTCTTC. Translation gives CASSLTVTWFF.

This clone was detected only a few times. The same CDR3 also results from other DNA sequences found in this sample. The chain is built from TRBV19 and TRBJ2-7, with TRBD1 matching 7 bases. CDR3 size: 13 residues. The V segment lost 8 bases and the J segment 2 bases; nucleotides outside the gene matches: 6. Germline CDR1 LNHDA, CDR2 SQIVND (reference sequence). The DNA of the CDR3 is TGTGCCAGTTCCAGACAGGGACCCTACGAGCAGTACTTC. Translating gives CASSRQGPYEQYF.

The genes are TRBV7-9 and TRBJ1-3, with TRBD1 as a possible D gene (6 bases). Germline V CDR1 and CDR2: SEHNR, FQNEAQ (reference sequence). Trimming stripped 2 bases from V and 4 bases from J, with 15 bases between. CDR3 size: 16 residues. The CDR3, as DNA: TGTGCCAGCAGCTTATGGACCAGGGGCTTAGGAAACACCATATATTTT. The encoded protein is CASSLWTRGLGNTIYF.

The CDR3 DNA is TGTGCCAGCAGCTTGGTTCTGTCTACGTACAATGAGCAGTTCTTC. Translating gives CASSLVLSTYNEQFF. This chain connects TRBV5-4 to TRBJ2-1; no reliable D call. CDR1 and CDR2 from the germline V gene are SGHNT and YYREEE (reference sequence). V was pared by 0 bases and J by 4 bases, with 11 bases between. The CDR3 covers 15 residues. Full variable domain (remainder filled in from reference TRBV5-4 and TRBJ2-1): ETGVTQSPTHLIKTRGQQVTLRCSSQSGHNTVSWYQQALGQGPQFIFQYYREEENGRGNFPPRFSGLQFPNYSSELNVNALELDDSALYLCASSLVLSTYNEQFFGPGTRLTVL.

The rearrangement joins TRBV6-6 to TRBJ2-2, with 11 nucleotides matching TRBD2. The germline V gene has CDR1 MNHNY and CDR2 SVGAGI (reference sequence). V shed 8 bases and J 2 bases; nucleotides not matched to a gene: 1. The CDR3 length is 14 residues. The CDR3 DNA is TGTGCCAGCCTAGCGGGAGGCAACACCGGGGAGCTGTTTTTT. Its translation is CASLAGGNTGELFF.

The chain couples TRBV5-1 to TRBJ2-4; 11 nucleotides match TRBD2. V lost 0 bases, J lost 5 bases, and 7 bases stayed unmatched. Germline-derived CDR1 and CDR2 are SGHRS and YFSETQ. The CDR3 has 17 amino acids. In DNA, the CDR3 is TGCGCCAGCAGCTTGGGGTCTAGCGGGAGGTTCGAAAACATTCAGTACTTC. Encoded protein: CASSLGSSGRFENIQYF.

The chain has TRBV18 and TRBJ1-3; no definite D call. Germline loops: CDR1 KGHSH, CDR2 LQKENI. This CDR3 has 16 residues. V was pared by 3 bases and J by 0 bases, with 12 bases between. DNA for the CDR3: TGTGCCAGCTCACCGAAAGAAGTAAACTCTGGAAACACCATATATTTT. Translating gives CASSPKEVNSGNTIYF.

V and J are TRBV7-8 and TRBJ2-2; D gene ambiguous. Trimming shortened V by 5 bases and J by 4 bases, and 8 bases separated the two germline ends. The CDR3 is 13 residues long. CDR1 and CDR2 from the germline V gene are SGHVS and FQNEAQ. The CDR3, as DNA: TGTGCCAGCAGCGGAAGGACCACCGGGGAGCTGTTTTTT. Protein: CASSGRTTGELFF.

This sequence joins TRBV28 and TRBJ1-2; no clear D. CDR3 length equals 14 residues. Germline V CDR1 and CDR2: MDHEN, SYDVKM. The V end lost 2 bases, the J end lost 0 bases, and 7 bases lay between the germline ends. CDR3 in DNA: TGTGCCAGCAGTTTACCACAGCCTAACTATGGCTACACCTTC. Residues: CASSLPQPNYGYTF.

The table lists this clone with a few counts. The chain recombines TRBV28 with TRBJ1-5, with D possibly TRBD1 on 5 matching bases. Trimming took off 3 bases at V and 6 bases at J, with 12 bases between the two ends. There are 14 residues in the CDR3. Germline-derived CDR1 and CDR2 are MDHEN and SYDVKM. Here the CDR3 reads CASSFGTLGQPQHF. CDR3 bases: TGTGCCAGCAGTTTTGGGACTCTAGGTCAGCCCCAGCATTTT.

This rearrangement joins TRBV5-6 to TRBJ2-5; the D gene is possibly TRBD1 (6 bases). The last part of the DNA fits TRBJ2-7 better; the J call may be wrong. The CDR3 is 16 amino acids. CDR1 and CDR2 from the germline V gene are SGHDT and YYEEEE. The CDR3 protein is CASSRYPDRSTYEQYF. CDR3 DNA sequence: TGTGCCAGCAGCCGTTACCCCGACAGGAGCACCTACGAGCAGTACTTC.

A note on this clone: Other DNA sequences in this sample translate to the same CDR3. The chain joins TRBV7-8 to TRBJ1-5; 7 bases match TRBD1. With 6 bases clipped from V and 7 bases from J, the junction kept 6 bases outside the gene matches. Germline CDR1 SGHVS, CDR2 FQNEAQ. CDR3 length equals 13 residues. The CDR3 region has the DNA TGTGCCAGCAGTTCCCAGGGGGGCCAGCCCCAGCATTTT. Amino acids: CASSSQGGQPQHF.

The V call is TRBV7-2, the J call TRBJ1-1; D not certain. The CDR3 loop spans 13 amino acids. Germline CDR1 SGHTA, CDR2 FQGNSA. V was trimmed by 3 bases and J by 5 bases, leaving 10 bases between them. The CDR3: CASSFGVGTEAFF. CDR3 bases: TGTGCCAGCAGCTTCGGGGTGGGAACTGAAGCTTTCTTT.

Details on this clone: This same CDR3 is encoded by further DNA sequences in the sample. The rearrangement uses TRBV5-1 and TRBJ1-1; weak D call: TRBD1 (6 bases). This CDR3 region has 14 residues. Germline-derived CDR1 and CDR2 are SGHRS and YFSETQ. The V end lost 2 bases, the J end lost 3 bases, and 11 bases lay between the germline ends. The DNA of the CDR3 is TGCGCCAGCAGCTTTGGGGGGGCGGACACTGAAGCTTTCTTT. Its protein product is CASSFGGADTEAFF.

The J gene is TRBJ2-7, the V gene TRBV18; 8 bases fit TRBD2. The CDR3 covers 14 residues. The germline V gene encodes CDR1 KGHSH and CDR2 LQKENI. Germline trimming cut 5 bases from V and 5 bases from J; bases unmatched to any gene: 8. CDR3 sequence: CASSNPGGRHEQYF. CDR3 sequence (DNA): TGTGCCAGCTCAAATCCGGGGGGGAGGCACGAGCAGTACTTC.

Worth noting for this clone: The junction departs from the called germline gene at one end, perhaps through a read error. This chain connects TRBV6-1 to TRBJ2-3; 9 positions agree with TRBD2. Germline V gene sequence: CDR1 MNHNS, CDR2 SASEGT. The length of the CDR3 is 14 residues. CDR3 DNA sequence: TGTGCCAGCAGTGACGGGACTAGCAGAGATACGCAGTATTTT. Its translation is CASSDGTSRDTQYF.